This is a list of T cell receptor beta chains from one sample in a study of T cell responses to AZD1222 COVID-19 vaccine. Here immunoSEQ multiplex PCR was the method, and the copy in TCRdb shows in-frame clones only, minus some. This table holds about 140,000 clones, 85% to 95% found once. The sequenced sample was peripheral blood, obtained on day 0 of MenACWY control vaccination. Every receptor here comes from an adult in good health. CDR3s include the opening cysteine and the closing phenylalanine or tryptophan.

J | V | CDR3
TRBJ1-6 | TRBV5-6 | CASSSRTDFYSPLHF
TRBJ2-3 | TRBV7-2 | CASSKAGGYTDTQYF
TRBJ1-1 | TRBV4-3 | CASSQDNRPEAFF
TRBJ1-3 | TRBV5-1 | CASGTSWQGLYGNTIYF
TRBJ1-4 | TRBV7-6 | CASSLVTGGNEKLFF
TRBJ2-7 | TRBV30 | CAWSVTKRASGEQYF
TRBJ2-2 | TRBV19 | CASSSDRANTGELFF
TRBJ2-7 | TRBV24-1 | CATSEPRTGLGYEQYF
TRBJ2-5 | TRBV11-2 | CASSSRTGGRETQYF
TRBJ1-1 | TRBV7-9 | CASSLEVSGTEAFF
TRBJ2-7 | TRBV7-6 | CASSLALGGGQVFYEQYF
TRBJ1-2 | TRBV7-9 | CASSLGGAEGYTF
TRBJ1-3 | TRBV9 | CASAGISGNTIYF
TRBJ2-1 | TRBV2 | CASKREGANEQFF
TRBJ2-5 | TRBV7-2 | CASSLWQGAETQYF
TRBJ1-2 | TRBV12-3/TRBV12-4 | CASSSLKNYGYTF
TRBJ1-6 | TRBV6-1 | CASSEADLINSPLHF
TRBJ2-1 | TRBV5-4 | CASSFPGRYNEQFF
TRBJ2-1 | TRBV24-1 | CATSDPGIWGEQFF
TRBJ1-2 | TRBV28 | CASRRPGGYGYTF
TRBJ2-3 | TRBV6-7 | CAGTSEGVGDTQYF
TRBJ1-2 | TRBV6-2/TRBV6-3 | CASSYDDDYYGYTF
TRBJ1-2 | TRBV4-2 | CASSQPGTFYGYTF
TRBJ2-6 | TRBV6-5 | CASSYLPGANVLTF
TRBJ2-1 | TRBV11-3 | CASSLGTGHSYNEQFF
TRBJ2-5 | TRBV10-2 | CASIRGETQYF
TRBJ2-1 | TRBV2 | CASSVAGRYNEQFF
TRBJ2-7 | TRBV28 | CASPGGGEQYF
TRBJ1-1 | TRBV9 | CASSGNGSNTEAFF
TRBJ2-2 | TRBV6-1 | CASSGPTSGRFGTGELFF
TRBJ2-7 | TRBV10-1 | CASSPGQGPNEQYF
TRBJ1-6 | TRBV7-9 | CASSLVSPNSPLHF
TRBJ1-2 | TRBV4-2 | CASSQEGTGAYGYTF
TRBJ1-2 | TRBV2 | CASSILRVDYGYTF
TRBJ1-1 | TRBV7-9 | CASSLTDREEAFF
TRBJ2-2 | TRBV7-8 | CASSLMGGVNTGELFF
TRBJ1-1 | TRBV2 | CASSVLLGDTEAFF
TRBJ1-5 | TRBV2 | CASRRERGVNQPQHF
TRBJ2-1 | TRBV5-1 | CASSLGATYNEQFF